Listed here are 29 T cell receptor beta chains from one sample, sequenced in a study of control samples from healthy donors and cancer patients (dated by TCRdb to 2020 to 2021). The library came from the immunoSEQ multiplex PCR assay. Drawn from immuneACCESS, this table holds only the in-frame rearrangements with V and J called that TCRdb kept. Clones are partly lost; checked studies trace under half to an unresolved V gene and leave the rest unexplained. In all, the sample holds approximately 130,000 clones, and around 87% of those were seen once. 8% to 9% of the sample belongs to the ten largest clones. Sequencing was done on a sample of blood. The receptors were gathered from a man in his forties in good health.

This clone was detected once. The chain employs TRBV2 and TRBJ1-1, with TRBD1 matching over 8 bases. Germline trimming cut 6 bases from V and 8 bases from J; bases unmatched to any gene: 8. CDR3 size: 13 residues. CDR1 and CDR2 from the germline V gene are SNHLY and FYNNEI. The CDR3 bases are TGTGCCAGCAGAGGGACAGGTTTCTCAGAAGCTTTCTTT. Protein: CASRGTGFSEAFF.

The chain has TRBV5-1 and TRBJ2-3; the match to TRBD1 covers 7 bases. This CDR3 region has 14 residues. Germline V gives CDR1 SGHRS, CDR2 YFSETQ. V shed 4 bases and J 0 bases; nucleotides not matched to a gene: 2. Here the CDR3 DNA reads TGCGCCAGCAGCGGACAGGCTAGCACAGATACGCAGTATTTT. It codes for CASSGQASTDTQYF.

V and J are TRBV2 and TRBJ2-3, with 9 bases identical to TRBD2. This CDR3 contains 17 residues. Germline assignment: CDR1 SNHLY and CDR2 FYNNEI. The V segment lost 3 bases and the J segment 2 bases; nucleotides outside the gene matches: 9. CDR3 nucleotide sequence: TGTGCCAGCAGTGAGTTAGGGCGGGGGGGCTACACAGATACGCAGTATTTT. Encoded protein: CASSELGRGGYTDTQYF.

The V call is TRBV4-3, the J call TRBJ2-3; D is unclear. The CDR3 covers 14 residues. CDR1 and CDR2 from the germline V gene are LGHNA and YSLEER. The V gene lost 3 bases and the J gene lost 3 bases, with 10 bases spanning the gap. CDR3 DNA sequence: TGCGCCAGCAGCCAGTCGACTTTTACAGATACGCAGTATTTT. Translating it yields CASSQSTFTDTQYF.

This rearrangement joins TRBV5-1 to TRBJ1-1; no firm D call. The CDR3 loop spans 14 amino acids. The V end lost 2 bases, the J end lost 3 bases, and 11 bases lay between the germline ends. Germline V CDR1 and CDR2: SGHRS, YFSETQ. In DNA, the CDR3 is TGCGCCAGCAGCTTCCTCGGCAAGGACACTGAAGCTTTCTTT. It specifies CASSFLGKDTEAFF.

J is TRBJ2-1 and V is TRBV9; TRBD1 aligns across 8 bases. The trim removed 4 bases at V and 4 bases at J, leaving 4 bases unmatched. Germline V gives CDR1 SGDLS, CDR2 YYNGEE. This CDR3 has 14 amino acids. CDR3 sequence reads: CASSRDRIYNEQFF. The CDR3, as DNA: TGTGCCAGCAGCCGGGACAGGATATACAATGAGCAGTTCTTC.

This chain joins TRBV28 and TRBJ1-2; D is unresolved. The CDR3 covers 14 residues. The V end lost 5 bases, the J end lost 6 bases, and 16 bases lay between the germline ends. CDR1 MDHEN and CDR2 SYDVKM come from the germline V gene. The CDR3 loop is CASSPAGYRNGYTF. DNA of the CDR3: TGTGCCAGCAGTCCCGCAGGATACCGAAATGGCTACACCTTC.

This clone was counted a single time. This rearrangement joins TRBV12-3 or TRBV12-4 to TRBJ1-2; no reliable D call. V lost 2 bases to trimming and J lost 2 bases, with 6 bases between them. The CDR3 spans 13 residues. DNA for the CDR3: TGTGCCAGCAGTTTATCGGAAAACTATGGCTACACCTTC. This sequence encodes CASSLSENYGYTF.

The CDR3 loop reads CASSEDLSGLTF. The DNA of the CDR3 is TGTGCCAGCAGCGAGGACCTATCGGGTCTCACCTTC. This sequence joins TRBV16 and TRBJ1-2; D ambiguous. Trimming took off 5 bases at V and 13 bases at J, with 17 bases between the two ends. Germline V gives CDR1 KGHSY, CDR2 FQNENV. The CDR3 spans 12 residues.

This clone came up once. The chain couples TRBV7-2 to TRBJ2-7, with D tentatively TRBD1 (5 bases). From germline, CDR1 is SGHTA and CDR2 FQGNSA. V gave up 5 bases and J gave up 3 bases, with 11 bases separating them. CDR3 length: 13 residues. As DNA, the CDR3 is TGTGCCAGCAGCAGTGACAGAGGCTACGAGCAGTACTTC. Amino acids: CASSSDRGYEQYF.

The chain has TRBV5-1 and TRBJ2-3; maybe TRBD1 (6 bases). Trimming shortened V by 5 bases and J by 1 base, and 11 bases separated the two germline ends. Germline CDR1 SGHRS, CDR2 YFSETQ. The CDR3 runs 14 residues. The CDR3 loop is CASRDGQRTDTQYF. The CDR3 nucleotides are TGCGCCAGCAGGGATGGACAGCGCACAGATACGCAGTATTTT.

V and J are TRBV29-1 and TRBJ1-5; no definite D call. This CDR3 is 13 amino acids long. V gave up 8 bases and J gave up 2 bases, with 13 bases separating them. The germline gives CDR1 SQVTM, CDR2 ANQGSEA. Written as DNA, the CDR3 is TGCAGCTTTGCCGAGGGAGGCAATCAGCCCCAGCATTTT. Protein: CSFAEGGNQPQHF.

V usage is TRBV11-3 and J usage is TRBJ2-1; weak D call: TRBD2 (5 bases). Trimming cost V 3 bases and J 0 bases, with 15 bases left between them. Germline CDR1 reads SGHNT; CDR2 reads YENEEA. The CDR3 spans 17 residues. The CDR3 nucleotides are TGTGCCAGCAGCTTGAGGATCACGGGGAGCTCCTACAATGAGCAGTTCTTC. Residues: CASSLRITGSSYNEQFF.

This clone occurred a few times. CDR3 residues: CASRQPPLTANTEAFF. The CDR3, as DNA: TGTGCAAGTCGCCAACCTCCTCTAACAGCGAACACTGAAGCTTTCTTT. The chain links TRBV12-2 to TRBJ1-1; the listed D gene, TRBD1, was not tested against the DNA. TRBV12-2 is flagged as a pseudogene. The CDR3 has 16 amino acids.

The table lists this clone with a count of one. V is TRBV6-5 and J is TRBJ1-5; the D is unclear. Germline CDR1 reads MNHEY; CDR2 reads SVGAGI. The CDR3 has 13 residues. Trimming stripped 5 bases from V and 3 bases from J, with 8 bases between. This CDR3 reads CASSPEYNQPQHF. The CDR3 bases are TGTGCCAGCAGTCCCGAATACAATCAGCCCCAGCATTTT.

The chain couples TRBV1 to TRBJ2-3; no DNA check was done on the table's D call, TRBD1. TRBV1 represents a pseudogene. The CDR3 runs 15 residues. The CDR3 DNA sequence: TGCACCAGCAGCCTGACAGGGCCTAGCACAGATACGCAGTATTTT. It codes for CTSSLTGPSTDTQYF.

The chain is built from TRBV9 and TRBJ2-1, with TRBD1 as a possible D gene (5 bases). Germline loops: CDR1 SGDLS, CDR2 YYNGEE. CDR3 length: 15 amino acids. V was trimmed by 2 bases and J by 6 bases, leaving 15 bases between them. Written as DNA, the CDR3 is TGTGCCAGCAGCGTGACAGCCAACCAATTCAATGAGCAGTTCTTC. This sequence encodes CASSVTANQFNEQFF.

This chain links TRBV5-1 with TRBJ2-2; 7 bases are shared with TRBD1. Looked up from germline, CDR1 is SGHRS and CDR2 is YFSETQ. Trimming at V came to 4 bases and at J to 1 base, leaving 7 bases not matched to a gene. CDR3 length: 16 amino acids. For the CDR3, the DNA is TGCGCCAGCAGCCCTCGACAGGGAATGAACACCGGGGAGCTGTTTTTT. It translates to CASSPRQGMNTGELFF.

The CDR3 coding sequence is TGTGCCAGCAGCCCGGCCGGGACAAGTAATGAAAAACTGTTTTTT. This sequence encodes CASSPAGTSNEKLFF. The chain combines TRBV12-1 with TRBJ1-4; TRBD1, the table's D call, was not compared with the DNA. TRBV12-1 represents a pseudogene. The CDR3 length is 15 residues.

This clone was observed a single time. The chain joins TRBV19 to TRBJ2-7; 8 bases fit TRBD1. The CDR3 covers 13 residues. Germline lookup yields CDR1 LNHDA and CDR2 SQIVND (reference sequence). The trim removed 5 bases at V and 12 bases at J, leaving 12 bases unmatched. CDR3 nucleotides: TGTGCCAGTAGTTTAGGGACAGGCTACTCACCGTACTTC. Translated: CASSLGTGYSPYF. Supplemented by reference TRBV19 and TRBJ2-7, the full variable domain reads DGGITQSPKYLFRKEGQNVTLSCEQNLNHDAMYWYRQDPGQGLRLIYYSQIVNDFQKGDIAEGYSVSREKKESFPLTVTSAQKNPTAFYLCASSLGTGYSPYFGPGTRLTVT.

This clone has only a few counts. This chain uses TRBV6-5 with TRBJ2-2; possible D gene TRBD2, 6 bases. The CDR3 is 16 residues long. Trimming left V 4 bases short and J 2 bases short, with 14 bases between. Per the germline V gene, CDR1 is MNHEY and CDR2 is SVGAGI. This CDR3 is CASSLYRDSNTGELFF. For the CDR3, the DNA is TGTGCCAGCAGTTTATACCGGGACTCCAACACCGGGGAGCTGTTTTTT.

This rearrangement joins TRBV25-1 to TRBJ2-1; TRBD1 matches 9 bases. This CDR3 has 15 amino acids. From germline, CDR1 is MGHDK and CDR2 SYGVNS. V lost 6 bases to trimming and J lost 2 bases; unmatched junction nucleotides: 5. The CDR3 region has the DNA TGTGCCAGCAGGGCGGACAGGGGTCCCTACAATGAGCAGTTCTTC. This sequence encodes CASRADRGPYNEQFF.

The V gene is TRBV5-8, the J gene TRBJ2-1; TRBD2 matches at 10 bases. J lost 7 bases, V lost 4 bases, and 14 bases had no gene match. The CDR3 covers 17 residues. The germline V gene has CDR1 SGHTS and CDR2 YDEGEE. CDR3 bases: TGTGCCAGCAGCCCGGGGAAGATAGCGGGGGGCCAGAATGAGCAGTTCTTC. Translated: CASSPGKIAGGQNEQFF.

The DNA of the CDR3 is TGCGCCAGCAGCCCGAGGGACAGGGGGCAAGATACGCAGTATTTT. Its translation is CASSPRDRGQDTQYF. The rearrangement joins TRBV5-1 to TRBJ2-3; 12 bases agree with TRBD1. J gave up 5 bases and V 4 bases, and 5 bases lay outside the gene matches. The CDR3 sequence is 15 residues long. Germline loops: CDR1 SGHRS, CDR2 YFSETQ.

V gene TRBV7-2 combines with J gene TRBJ2-7; 11 bases are shared with TRBD2. V lost 2 bases and J lost 2; bases outside the gene matches: 8. This CDR3 spans 17 amino acids. CDR1 and CDR2 from the germline V gene are SGHTA and FQGNSA. The CDR3 DNA reads as TGTGCCAGCAGCTTACGTCTAGCGGGGGGCCGCGCCTACGAGCAGTACTTC. This sequence encodes CASSLRLAGGRAYEQYF.

V usage is TRBV7-2 and J usage is TRBJ1-3; D not certain. V dropped 6 bases and J dropped 0 bases, with 6 bases sitting between them. This CDR3 is 13 amino acids long. Per germline, CDR1 SGHTA and CDR2 FQGNSA. The CDR3 sequence is CASRRASGNTIYF. As DNA, the CDR3 is TGTGCCAGCAGGCGGGCCTCTGGAAACACCATATATTTT.

The chain employs TRBV12-3 or TRBV12-4 and TRBJ2-2; D ambiguous. V lost 3 bases and J 7 bases, leaving 6 bases between the germline ends. This CDR3 has 12 residues. In DNA form, the CDR3 reads TGTGCCAGCAGTTTTATGCTCGGGGAGCTGTTTTTT. It yields the protein CASSFMLGELFF.

V usage is TRBV30 and J usage is TRBJ1-2; TRBD1 agrees at 7 bases. The germline gives CDR1 GTSNPN, CDR2 SVGIG (reference sequence). CDR3 length equals 15 residues. Trimming took 7 bases from V and 8 from J; bases not matched to a gene: 19. CDR3 protein: CASRRDSRQREGYTF. The CDR3 DNA is TGTGCCTCCCGCCGGGACAGTAGACAAAGGGAGGGCTACACCTTC.

V is TRBV7-9 and J is TRBJ2-5; 12 nucleotides match TRBD2. With 5 bases clipped from V and 5 bases from J, the junction kept 9 bases outside the gene matches. The CDR3 totals 16 residues. Germline lookup yields CDR1 SEHNR and CDR2 FQNEAQ (reference sequence). CDR3 nucleotide sequence: TGTGCCAGCAGCCAAGTAGGACTAGCGGGGTTGGAGACCCAGTACTTC. It codes for CASSQVGLAGLETQYF.